Following are 20 T cell receptor beta chains from one sample sequenced in a study of technical replicates of blood from a few donors. Using immunoSEQ multiplex PCR, the repertoire was profiled, and TCRdb retains in-frame clones only, with some absent. The sample lists 75,000 to 95,000 clones, 90% to 96% occurring once. Sequenced: T cells isolated from PBMCs. The origin of the receptors is a human donor in good health.

The CDR3 region has the DNA TGTGCCAGCAGCTTGTATGGGGCCTCTGGGGCCAACGTCCTGACTTTC. Translation: CASSLYGASGANVLTF. The rearrangement joins TRBV5-5 to TRBJ2-6; maybe TRBD1 (5 bases). Trimming left V 1 base short and J 0 bases short, with 8 bases between. The CDR3 is made up of 16 amino acids. Looked up from germline, CDR1 is SGHKS and CDR2 is YYEKEE (reference sequence).

The J gene is TRBJ2-1, the V gene TRBV14; D unclear. The V gene lost 1 base and the J gene lost 4 bases, with 8 bases spanning the gap. Germline loops: CDR1 SGHDN, CDR2 FVKESK. The CDR3 is 14 residues long. The CDR3 sequence is CASSQAAVYNEQFF. As DNA, the CDR3 is TGTGCCAGCAGCCAAGCGGCGGTTTACAATGAGCAGTTCTTC.

The J gene is TRBJ2-1, the V gene TRBV4-2; a weak D match, TRBD2 (6 bases). CDR3 length: 13 amino acids. V lost 3 bases and J 8 bases, leaving 11 bases between the germline ends. CDR1 is LGHNA, CDR2 YNFKEQ, per germline. CDR3 DNA sequence: TGTGCCAGCAGCCACGTAGGAGGGTATGAGCAGTTCTTC. This codes for CASSHVGGYEQFF.

The genes are TRBV7-3 and TRBJ2-7; D might be TRBD2 (6 bases). Germline V gives CDR1 SGHTA, CDR2 FQGTGA. The CDR3 extends over 14 amino acids. The ends were cut back, 3 bases at V and 5 bases at J, with 14 bases in the middle. The CDR3 loop reads CASSLGGTVNEQYF. The CDR3 DNA follows: TGTGCCAGCAGCTTGGGCGGGACGGTCAACGAGCAGTACTTC. The full variable domain, with the rest looked up from reference TRBV7-3 and TRBJ2-7, is GAGVSQTPSNKVTEKGKYVELRCDPISGHTALYWYRQSLGQGPEFLIYFQGTGAADDSGLPNDRFFAVRPEGSVSTLKIQRTERGDSAVYLCASSLGGTVNEQYFGPGTRLTVT.

This rearrangement joins TRBV6-1 to TRBJ1-1; D gene ambiguous. V was cut by 6 bases and J by 4 bases, with 12 bases left in between. Germline V lookup: CDR1 MNHNS, CDR2 SASEGT. CDR3 length equals 13 residues. The CDR3 here is CASRWRASTEAFF. The CDR3 DNA follows: TGTGCCAGCAGATGGAGGGCAAGCACTGAAGCTTTCTTT.

This clone appeared a few times. CDR3 DNA sequence: TGTGCCAGCACCTTGGAGGGGGCAAAACTGTTTTTT. It yields the protein CASTLEGAKLFF. The chain uses TRBV7-9 and TRBJ1-4; 7 nucleotides match TRBD1. Trimming removed 7 bases from V and 10 bases from J; junction bases left unmatched: 6. The germline V gene has CDR1 SEHNR and CDR2 FQNEAQ (reference sequence). The length of the CDR3 is 12 residues.

The rearrangement links TRBV6-5 to TRBJ2-7; 14 positions match TRBD2. Germline V CDR1 and CDR2: MNHEY, SVGAGI. The J segment lost 7 bases and the V segment lost 5 bases, leaving 7 bases of the junction unmatched. The CDR3 covers 15 residues. This CDR3 reads CASSGGLAGGGEQYF. Written as DNA, the CDR3 is TGTGCCAGCAGTGGCGGACTAGCGGGAGGAGGGGAGCAGTACTTC.

The genes are TRBV28 and TRBJ2-5; D gene uncertain. Between the trimmed V and J ends, which lost 2 bases and 9 bases, there was a span of 7 bases. Germline V gene data show CDR1 as MDHEN and CDR2 as SYDVKM. The CDR3 runs to 11 residues. In DNA form, the CDR3 reads TGTGCCAGCAGTTTACTCAGCGCCCAGTACTTC. Protein product: CASSLLSAQYF.

Written as DNA, the CDR3 is TGTGCCAGCAGTTTAAGCGGGAGTGGAGAGACCCAGTACTTC. Its translation: CASSLSGSGETQYF. The chain recombines TRBV28 with TRBJ2-5; TRBD2 matches 8 bases. J was trimmed by 4 bases and V by 2 bases; bases with no gene match: 3. The germline V gene has CDR1 MDHEN and CDR2 SYDVKM. CDR3 length equals 14 residues.

V and J are TRBV4-3 and TRBJ2-7, with 9 nucleotides matching TRBD1. The V gene's germline CDR1 is LGHNA and CDR2 YSLEER. V was pared by 1 base and J by 2 bases, with 3 bases of the junction left unmatched. This CDR3 comprises 15 residues. The chain's CDR3 is CASSQGGTGTYEQYF. In DNA form, the CDR3 reads TGCGCCAGCAGCCAAGGTGGGACAGGGACCTACGAGCAGTACTTC.

The gene calls are TRBV2 and TRBJ1-5, with a possible D match to TRBD1 (5 bases). The germline V and J ends were trimmed by 7 bases and 3 bases, with 10 bases remaining between them. CDR3 length: 13 amino acids. CDR1 and CDR2 (germline): SNHLY, FYNNEI. The CDR3 loop reads CASNQGVNQPQHF. DNA of the CDR3: TGTGCCAGCAACCAGGGTGTCAATCAGCCCCAGCATTTT. Supplemented by reference TRBV2 and TRBJ1-5, the full variable domain reads EPEVTQTPSHQVTQMGQEVILRCVPISNHLYFYWYRQILGQKVEFLVSFYNNEISEKSEIFDDQFSVERPDGSNFTLKIRSTKLEDSAMYFCASNQGVNQPQHFGDGTRLSIL.

With respect to this clone: Other DNA sequences in the sample encode the same CDR3. The V gene is TRBV7-2, the J gene TRBJ2-5; D uncertain. V gave up 5 bases and J gave up 1 base, with 2 bases separating them. Germline loops: CDR1 SGHTA, CDR2 FQGNSA. The CDR3 is made up of 11 amino acids. This chain's CDR3 is CASSLQETQYF. The CDR3 DNA sequence: TGTGCCAGCAGCCTCCAAGAGACCCAGTACTTC.

Notes on this clone: Other DNA sequences in this specimen translate into the identical CDR3. This chain joins TRBV6-4 and TRBJ2-1, with 11 bases fitting TRBD2. Per the germline V gene, CDR1 is MRHNA and CDR2 is SNTAGT. With 3 bases clipped from V and 3 bases from J, the junction kept 1 base outside the gene matches. The CDR3 length is 15 residues. CDR3 protein: CASSETSGSYNEQFF. The DNA for the CDR3 is TGTGCCAGCAGTGAAACTAGCGGGAGCTACAATGAGCAGTTCTTC.

This chain joins TRBV5-8 and TRBJ1-2, with a tentative D call TRBD1 (6 bases). Germline CDR1 reads SGHTS; CDR2 reads YDEGEE. Trimming took off 0 bases at V and 1 base at J, with 13 bases between the two ends. The CDR3 runs 16 residues. CDR3 region: CASSLGTGPLNYGYTF. CDR3 nucleotides: TGTGCCAGCAGCTTGGGTACAGGGCCGCTTAACTATGGCTACACCTTC.

The chain uses TRBV4-2 and TRBJ2-5; no definite D call. V shed 4 bases and J shed 3 bases, with 12 bases lying between them. The CDR3 length is 14 residues. Germline CDR1 LGHNA, CDR2 YNFKEQ. In DNA form, the CDR3 reads TGTGCCAGCAGCCCCCGCGCTGGTAAAGAGACCCAGTACTTC. Its protein product is CASSPRAGKETQYF.

The gene calls are TRBV9 and TRBJ2-1; 10 nucleotides line up with TRBD2. This CDR3 spans 15 amino acids. The germline V gene has CDR1 SGDLS and CDR2 YYNGEE. The trim removed 4 bases at V and 6 bases at J, leaving 7 bases unmatched. CDR3 coding DNA: TGTGCCAGCAGCCCGCGACTAGCGGGCCTCAATGAGCAGTTCTTC. Amino acid sequence: CASSPRLAGLNEQFF.

The chain is built from TRBV6-5 and TRBJ1-1; D gene ambiguous. V gave up 2 bases and J gave up 4 bases, with 14 bases separating them. Looked up from germline, CDR1 is MNHEY and CDR2 is SVGAGI. The CDR3 has 15 residues. CDR3 in amino acids: CASSYAWGGGTEAFF. Written as DNA, the CDR3 is TGTGCCAGCAGTTACGCTTGGGGAGGAGGCACTGAAGCTTTCTTT.

V usage is TRBV15 and J usage is TRBJ2-7; D remains ambiguous. Germline V gives CDR1 LNHNV, CDR2 YYDKDF (reference sequence). The CDR3 runs to 13 residues. Trimming shortened V by 4 bases and J by 2 bases, and 9 bases separated the two germline ends. In DNA, the CDR3 is TGTGCCACCAGCACTGACGGAGCCTACGAGCAGTACTTC. Its translation is CATSTDGAYEQYF.

The CDR3 loop is CASGLAGETGELFF. The CDR3, as DNA: TGTGCCAGCGGACTAGCGGGAGAAACCGGGGAGCTGTTTTTT. V usage is TRBV6-6 and J usage is TRBJ2-2; 13 bases line up with TRBD2. Looked up from germline, CDR1 is MNHNY and CDR2 is SVGAGI (reference sequence). This CDR3 spans 14 amino acids. J lost 5 bases, V lost 8 bases, and 2 bases had no gene match.

The V call is TRBV6-5, the J call TRBJ1-1; D not resolved. Germline values: CDR1 MNHEY, CDR2 SVGAGI. This CDR3 spans 13 amino acids. The V end lost 6 bases, the J end lost 6 bases, and 14 bases lay between the germline ends. The CDR3 protein is CASRLIGGAEAFF. In nucleotides, the CDR3 is TGTGCCAGCAGGCTCATAGGCGGTGCTGAAGCTTTCTTT.